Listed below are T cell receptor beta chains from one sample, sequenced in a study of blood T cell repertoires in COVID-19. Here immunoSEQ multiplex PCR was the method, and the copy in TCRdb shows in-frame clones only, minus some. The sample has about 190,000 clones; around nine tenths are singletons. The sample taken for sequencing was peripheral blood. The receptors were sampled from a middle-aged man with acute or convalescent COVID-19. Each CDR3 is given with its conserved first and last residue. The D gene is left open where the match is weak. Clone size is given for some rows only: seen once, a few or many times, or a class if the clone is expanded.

TGTGCCAGCAGTGAAGTTAGATACAGGGTCGTCAGCAATCAGCCCCAGCATTTT | CASSEVRYRVVSNQPQHF | TRBJ1-5 | 18 | NA | TRBV6-1 | NA
TGCAGCGCTGACCCCGATGAGCAGTTCTTC | CSADPDEQFF | TRBJ2-1 | 10 | NA | TRBV29-1 | once
TGTGCCTGGACCCTGAAGTCGGGGATTCAGCAGCCCCAGCATTTT | CAWTLKSGIQQPQHF | TRBJ1-5 | 15 | NA | TRBV30 | NA
TGCGCCAGCAGTGCGAGGGACACTGAAGCTTTCTTT | CASSARDTEAFF | TRBJ1-1 | 12 | NA | TRBV10-1 | NA
TGTGCCTGGAGTGTGTCAGCGATCTATAACTATGGCTACACCTTC | CAWSVSAIYNYGYTF | TRBJ1-2 | 15 | NA | TRBV30 | NA
TGTGCCAGCAGCTTAGGGAGGAGAGGGGGCGACGAGCAGTACTTC | CASSLGRRGGDEQYF | TRBJ2-7 | 15 | TRBD1 | TRBV13 | NA
TGCGCCAGCAGCGATAAGCGGGGGGGCCGGACAGATACGCAGTATTTT | CASSDKRGGRTDTQYF | TRBJ2-3 | 16 | TRBD2 | TRBV5-1 | NA
TGTGCCAGCAGTGAAGCCGGCCGGGAAAATAATTCACCCCTCCACTTT | CASSEAGRENNSPLHF | TRBJ1-6 | 16 | NA | TRBV2 | NA
TGTGCCAGCAGGGGGCAGCGGGGGGCTGGGGAGACCCAGTACTTC | CASRGQRGAGETQYF | TRBJ2-5 | 15 | TRBD2 | TRBV2 | NA
TGTGCCAGCACCGACAGGTACAATCAGCCCCAGCATTTT | CASTDRYNQPQHF | TRBJ1-5 | 13 | NA | TRBV2 | NA
TGTGCCAGCAGCTCAGGACAGGACGCTTTTCCGGAGACCCAGTACTTC | CASSSGQDAFPETQYF | TRBJ2-5 | 16 | TRBD1 | TRBV7-9 | NA
TGTGCCAGCAGCTTTTGGGGGGAGCCAGGGGGCCACTACTACGAGCAGTACTTC | CASSFWGEPGGHYYEQYF | TRBJ2-7 | 18 | TRBD1 | TRBV11-2 | NA
TGTGCCAGCAGTGATGAGATGAACACTGAAGCTTTCTTT | CASSDEMNTEAFF | TRBJ1-1 | 13 | NA | TRBV6-4 | NA
TGTGCCAGCAGCCAAGCGATCAGCGGGGGAGAGCAGTTCTTC | CASSQAISGGEQFF | TRBJ2-1 | 14 | TRBD2 | TRBV3-1/TRBV3-2 | NA
TGTGCCAGCAGCCAGGGGGCGTTCCAGGTAGAGACTGAAGCTTTCTTT | CASSQGAFQVETEAFF | TRBJ1-1 | 16 | NA | TRBV4-2 | NA
TGTGCCACCGAAACCCCGGGACAGGGGACCAATGAGCAGTTCTTC | CATETPGQGTNEQFF | TRBJ2-1 | 15 | TRBD1 | TRBV2 | NA
TGTGCCAGCACCCCTCTAGGGGGCCCCTATGGCTACACCTTC | CASTPLGGPYGYTF | TRBJ1-2 | 14 | TRBD1 | TRBV2 | NA
TGTGCCAGCTCACAAGCGAGGGGGCAGATCGAGCAGTACTTC | CASSQARGQIEQYF | TRBJ2-7 | 14 | TRBD1 | TRBV18 | NA
TGTGCCAGCAGCTTAGCGCGGGGCAGGGGGTCTTCGGATGAGCAGTACTTC | CASSLARGRGSSDEQYF | TRBJ2-7 | 17 | NA | TRBV7-8 | NA
TGTGCCAGCAGTCAGGGTCCCGGAATCGGGAGCAATCAGCCCCAGCATTTT | CASSQGPGIGSNQPQHF | TRBJ1-5 | 17 | NA | TRBV25-1 | NA
TGCGCCAGCAGCCAAGTCCTAGGTGGCTCCTACGAGCAGTACTTC | CASSQVLGGSYEQYF | TRBJ2-7 | 15 | NA | TRBV4-3 | few
TGTGCCAGCAGCTTGGATAGACTAGATTGGGAGACCCAGTACTTC | CASSLDRLDWETQYF | TRBJ2-5 | 15 | NA | TRBV5-4 | NA
TGTGCCAGCAGCGTGGGGGGGGAAGATGGCTACACCTTC | CASSVGGEDGYTF | TRBJ1-2 | 13 | NA | TRBV11-1 | NA
TGTGCCAGCTCACAAGAGCGAATCGGGGGGGTAGATACGCAGTATTTT | CASSQERIGGVDTQYF | TRBJ2-3 | 16 | TRBD2 | TRBV18 | NA
TGTGCCAGCAGCTTGGGAGGGGGCCGGACAGATACGCAGTATTTT | CASSLGGGRTDTQYF | TRBJ2-3 | 15 | TRBD1 | TRBV5-4 | NA
TGTGCCAGCAGCTTAGGCCCCATTTTAGGGAGTGCAACTAATGAAAAACTGTTTTTT | CASSLGPILGSATNEKLFF | TRBJ1-4 | 19 | NA | TRBV7-9 | NA
TGTGCCAGCAGCTCCGACAGGGGAGGCGCCGGGGAGCTGTTTTTT | CASSSDRGGAGELFF | TRBJ2-2 | 15 | TRBD1 | TRBV7-9 | once
TGTGCCAGCAGCCTAACTAGCGGGGGCTACAATGAGCAGTTCTTC | CASSLTSGGYNEQFF | TRBJ2-1 | 15 | TRBD2 | TRBV7-9 | NA
TGCAGTGCTACAGGGAACACTGAAGCTTTCTTT | CSATGNTEAFF | TRBJ1-1 | 11 | NA | TRBV20-1 | NA
TGTGCCAGCAGCTTGTTAACAGGGAAAGACAATGAGCAGTTCTTC | CASSLLTGKDNEQFF | TRBJ2-1 | 15 | NA | TRBV5-4 | NA
TGTGCCAGCAGCCAACGAAGCGGGGTGGTTGAGACCCAGTACTTC | CASSQRSGVVETQYF | TRBJ2-5 | 15 | TRBD2 | TRBV3-1/TRBV3-2 | NA
TGTGCCAGCAGCTTCAGGGGCAACGAGCAGTACTTC | CASSFRGNEQYF | TRBJ2-7 | 12 | NA | TRBV7-9 | NA
TGTGCCAGCAGCTTAGGGACAACCGGGTACGAGCAGTACTTC | CASSLGTTGYEQYF | TRBJ2-7 | 14 | NA | TRBV7-9 | NA
TGTGCCAGCAGCTTGGGGACAGGGGGTCCCATTAGCACAGATACGCAGTATTTT | CASSLGTGGPISTDTQYF | TRBJ2-3 | 18 | TRBD1 | TRBV7-2 | NA
TGTGCCAGCAGTGCATTTAAAAGCGGGGGCGGATATACGCAGTATTTT | CASSAFKSGGGYTQYF | TRBJ2-3 | 16 | TRBD2 | TRBV28 | NA
TGTGCCAGCAGTTCTGCGGAGAACACTGAAGCTTTCTTT | CASSSAENTEAFF | TRBJ1-1 | 13 | NA | TRBV6-6 | NA
TGTGCCATCAGCAGGGACAGGGGGCGCACAGATACGCAGTATTTT | CAISRDRGRTDTQYF | TRBJ2-3 | 15 | TRBD1 | TRBV10-3 | NA
TGTGCCAGTAGTACAGGGGGGCGACAGCCCCAGCATTTT | CASSTGGRQPQHF | TRBJ1-5 | 13 | TRBD1 | TRBV19 | NA
TGTGCCAGCAGTTCCGGGACTAGCGTAGACATTCAGTACTTC | CASSSGTSVDIQYF | TRBJ2-4 | 14 | TRBD2 | TRBV28 | NA
TGTGCCAGCAGTGAACGTGGGCACCAAGAGACCCAGTACTTC | CASSERGHQETQYF | TRBJ2-5 | 14 | NA | TRBV25-1 | NA
TGTGCCAGCAGTTCCTCAAGACAGGGGCACCACGAGCAGTACTTC | CASSSSRQGHHEQYF | TRBJ2-7 | 15 | TRBD1 | TRBV27 | NA
TGTGCCATCAGTGCGGCAGGGGGCCACACCGGGGAGCTGTTTTTT | CAISAAGGHTGELFF | TRBJ2-2 | 15 | TRBD1 | TRBV10-3 | NA
TGTGCACAGGACCTGAGCTCTGGAAACACCATATATTTT | CAQDLSSGNTIYF | TRBJ1-3 | 13 | NA | TRBV30 | NA
TGTGCCAGCAGCTTAGTGTGGCAGGGAGGCGGCTACACCTTC | CASSLVWQGGGYTF | TRBJ1-2 | 14 | NA | TRBV7-2 | NA